A selection of T cell receptor beta chains follows, all from one sample in a study of control samples from healthy donors and cancer patients. Clones were sequenced by immunoSEQ multiplex PCR, and TCRdb holds only the in-frame ones, with some missing. Here the sample spans roughly 64,000 clones, about nine tenths being singletons. Sequenced sample: PBMCs. Receptors originate from a woman in her fifties or sixties with colorectal cancer. Both conserved end residues are part of each CDR3. D genes are given only for firm matches. Clone sizes are given selectively: once, few, many, or a class where the clone is expanded.

size | J | V | D | CDR3 | DNA
. | TRBJ2-5 | TRBV5-1 | . | CASSPGSQETQYF | TGCGCCAGCAGCCCGGGGTCGCAAGAGACCCAGTACTTC
. | TRBJ2-2 | TRBV6-5 | . | CASSRQYRDGELFF | TGTGCCAGCAGCCGACAGTACAGGGACGGGGAGCTGTTTTTT
. | TRBJ2-3 | TRBV7-2 | TRBD2 | CASSSRGGFLTDTQYF | TGTGCCAGCAGCTCCCGGGGGGGGTTTCTCACAGATACGCAGTATTTT
once | TRBJ2-2 | TRBV5-1 | TRBD1 | CASSMGTGGTGELFF | TGCGCCAGCAGCATGGGGACAGGGGGGACCGGGGAGCTGTTTTTT
. | TRBJ1-2 | TRBV19 | . | CASRKQGSYGYTF | TGTGCCAGTAGAAAACAGGGAAGCTATGGCTACACCTTC
. | TRBJ1-2 | TRBV7-3 | . | CASSPAANYGYTF | TGTGCCAGCAGCCCGGCGGCTAACTATGGCTACACCTTC
. | TRBJ1-2 | TRBV11-2 | . | CASSWHGDGYTF | TGTGCCAGCAGCTGGCACGGCGATGGCTACACCTTC
. | TRBJ2-4 | TRBV29-1 | . | CSVDSGDAIQYF | TGCAGCGTTGATTCAGGGGATGCCATTCAGTACTTC
. | TRBJ1-3 | TRBV19 | . | CASGRQDLPGNTIYF | TGTGCCAGTGGAAGACAGGACCTCCCTGGAAACACCATATATTTT
. | TRBJ1-1 | TRBV6-5 | TRBD1 | CASGRGRDTEAFF | TGTGCCAGCGGGAGGGGGCGGGACACTGAAGCTTTCTTT
. | TRBJ1-6 | TRBV6-2/TRBV6-3 | . | CASSYSAGTLENYNSPLHF | TGTGCCAGCAGTTACTCGGCCGGGACCCTCGAAAACTATAATTCACCCCTCCACTTT
. | TRBJ1-2 | TRBV3-1/TRBV3-2 | TRBD1 | CASSGGTGGWGYTF | TGTGCCAGCAGCGGAGGGACAGGGGGCTGGGGCTACACCTTC
. | TRBJ1-4 | TRBV18 | . | CASSPRVISSTNEKLFF | TGTGCCAGCTCACCACGGGTAATCAGCTCAACTAATGAAAAACTGTTTTTT
once | TRBJ1-1 | TRBV29-1 | . | CSVRTYGDTEAFF | TGCAGCGTCAGGACCTACGGGGACACTGAAGCTTTCTTT